The sequence of this TCR beta chain was determined in a study of T cells in tuberculosis. Study-wide context: T cells were selected with CD1B tetramers loaded with glucose monomycolate.

No alpha-beta pairing information exists for these sequences. Sequenced by immunoSEQ multiplex PCR; TCRdb stores in-frame clones only, minus some. Found here are 85,000 to 90,000 clones, roughly 91% of them singletons; the top ten hold around 1.8%. The CDR3 length is 15 residues. V was pared by 4 bases and J by 0 bases, with 12 bases between. Germline V CDR1 and CDR2: MNHEY, SMNVEV (reference sequence). After thawing and overnight rest, PBMC were stained with GMM-loaded CD1B tetramer, viability dye and anti-CD3 for sorting. CD1B tetramers were loaded with Rhodococcus equi-derived C32 glucose monomycolate. Tetramer-sorted PBMC had been CD14 monocyte-depleted before freezing. From each donor, 95,000 to 100,000 tetramer-negative cells were sorted.

The gene calls are TRBV27 and TRBJ1-1, with D perhaps TRBD1 (6 bases). The sequence was collected from an adult woman with latent tuberculosis. The sample comprised CD1b-GMM tetramer-negative cells sorted from PBMCs. CDR3 protein: CASSWGLGMNTEAFF. The CDR3 DNA follows: TGTGCCAGCAGTTGGGGGCTTGGAATGAACACTGAAGCTTTCTTT.